Listed here is a single TCR beta chain. In the authors' workflow: Amplification with reference gene primers provided the estimates of nucleated cell counts. TCRdb's table, derived via immunoSEQ multiplex PCR, lists solely in-frame clones and lacks some. The V and J calls and the clone size are those of that table, but D and trimming were determined from the DNA. The repertoire holds around 200,000 clones, with 70% to 90% as singletons. The data are from a study of blood T cell repertoires in COVID-19. At the level of the study: Specimens from acute and convalescent COVID-19 originated in the United States, Italy and Spain. From T cells, B-cell-depleted T cells, or PBMCs came the material, which was cDNA or gDNA.

Germline-derived CDR1 and CDR2 are SGHNT and YENEEA. V was trimmed by 2 bases and J by 0 bases, leaving 8 bases between them. The length of the CDR3 is 15 residues. The rearrangement links TRBV11-3 to TRBJ1-3, with D unresolved. The receptor was isolated from a human donor with active or convalescent COVID-19. The donor label of this sample is uncertain. Sequencing input: peripheral blood. In nucleotides, the CDR3 is TGTGCCAGCAGCTTATCGCGGGGCTCTGGAAACACCATATATTTT. It encodes CASSLSRGSGNTIYF.